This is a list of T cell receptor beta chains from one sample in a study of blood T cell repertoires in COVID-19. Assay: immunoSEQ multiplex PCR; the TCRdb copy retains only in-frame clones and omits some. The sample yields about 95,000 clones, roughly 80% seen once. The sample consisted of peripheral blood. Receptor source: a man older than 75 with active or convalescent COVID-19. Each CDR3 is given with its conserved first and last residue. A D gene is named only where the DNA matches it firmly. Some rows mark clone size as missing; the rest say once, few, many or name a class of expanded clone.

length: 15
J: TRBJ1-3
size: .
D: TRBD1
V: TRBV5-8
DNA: TGTGCCAGCAGCCCCCGACAGGGGCTTGGAAACACCATATATTTT
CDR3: CASSPRQGLGNTIYF

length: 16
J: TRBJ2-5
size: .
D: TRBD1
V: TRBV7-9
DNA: TGTGCCAGCAGCGGTCCGGGACAGGGATCCGGAGAGACCCAGTACTTC
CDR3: CASSGPGQGSGETQYF

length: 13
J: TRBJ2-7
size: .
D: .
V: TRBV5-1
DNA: TGCGCCAGCAGCCCGGACAGAACCTACGAGCAGTACTTC
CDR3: CASSPDRTYEQYF

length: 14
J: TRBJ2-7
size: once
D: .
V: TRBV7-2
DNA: TGTGCCAGCAACGAAAATGTACAGGGCGGCGAGCAGTACTTC
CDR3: CASNENVQGGEQYF

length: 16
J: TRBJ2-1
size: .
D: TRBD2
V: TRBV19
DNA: TGTGCCAGTAAGCCAGCCGGGACTAGAGTCTACAATGAGCAGTTCTTC
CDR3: CASKPAGTRVYNEQFF

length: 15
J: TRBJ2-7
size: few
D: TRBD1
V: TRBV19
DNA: TGTGCCAGTAATACTGGGACAGGGGGCCCTTACGAGCAGTACTTC
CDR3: CASNTGTGGPYEQYF

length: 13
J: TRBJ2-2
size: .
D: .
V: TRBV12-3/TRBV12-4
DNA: TGTGCCAGCAGTTTGGGGGGCACCGGGGAGCTGTTTTTT
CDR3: CASSLGGTGELFF

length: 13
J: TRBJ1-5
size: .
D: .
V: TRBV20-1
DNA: TGCAGTGCTAGTGGGGGGCTCTTCCAGCCCCAGCATTTT
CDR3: CSASGGLFQPQHF

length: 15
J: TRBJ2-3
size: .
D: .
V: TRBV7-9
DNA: TGTGCCAGCAGAGCCGGGGGGCCGAACACAGATACGCAGTATTTT
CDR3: CASRAGGPNTDTQYF

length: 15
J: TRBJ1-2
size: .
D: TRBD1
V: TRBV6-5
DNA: TGTGCCAGCAGTCCGATGACAGGGCTCGGCTATGGCTACACCTTC
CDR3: CASSPMTGLGYGYTF

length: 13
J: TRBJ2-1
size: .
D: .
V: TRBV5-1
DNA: TGCGCCAGCAGCTTGGCCCCAGGTAATGAGCAGTTCTTC
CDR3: CASSLAPGNEQFF

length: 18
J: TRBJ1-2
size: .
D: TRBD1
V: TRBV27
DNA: TGTGCCAGCAGACTCTCCCTCGGACAGGGGTTAGGCGGAGGAGGCTACACCTTC
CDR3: CASRLSLGQGLGGGGYTF

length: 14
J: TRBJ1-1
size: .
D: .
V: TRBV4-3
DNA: TGCGCCAGCAGCCAAGATCAGGGAAGGGCTGAAGCTTTCTTT
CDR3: CASSQDQGRAEAFF

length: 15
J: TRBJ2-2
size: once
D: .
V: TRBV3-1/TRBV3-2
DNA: TGTGCCAGCAGCCACAGGGGCGCCGGAACCGGGGAGCTGTTTTTT
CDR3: CASSHRGAGTGELFF

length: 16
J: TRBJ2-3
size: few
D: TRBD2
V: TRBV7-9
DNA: TGTGCCAGCAGCTCCCCAGCGGGGGGGTTCACAGATACGCAGTATTTT
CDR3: CASSSPAGGFTDTQYF

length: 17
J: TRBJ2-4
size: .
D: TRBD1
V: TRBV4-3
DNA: TGCGCCAGCAGCCAGGGGATAGACAGGGCAGGCAAAAACATTCAGTACTTC
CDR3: CASSQGIDRAGKNIQYF

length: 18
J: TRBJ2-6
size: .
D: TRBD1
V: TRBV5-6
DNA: TGTGCCAGCAGCCCTCGGACAGGGGTCGGCTCTGGGGCCAACGTCCTGACTTTC
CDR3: CASSPRTGVGSGANVLTF

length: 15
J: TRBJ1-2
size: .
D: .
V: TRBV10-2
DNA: TGCGCCAGCAGTGAGCCCGAGGCCGAGCGCTATGGCTACACCTTC
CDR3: CASSEPEAERYGYTF

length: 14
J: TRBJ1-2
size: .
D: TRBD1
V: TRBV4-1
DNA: TGCGCCAGCAGCCAGGCGGGACAGGGCCATGGCTACACCTTC
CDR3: CASSQAGQGHGYTF

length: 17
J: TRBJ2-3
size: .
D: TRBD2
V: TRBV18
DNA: TGTGCCAGCTGCACATCCCCCAGCGGGGGGGCCGGAGATACGCAGTATTTT
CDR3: CASCTSPSGGAGDTQYF

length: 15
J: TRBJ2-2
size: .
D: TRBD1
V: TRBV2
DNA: TGTGCCAGCAGTCTGGGACAGGGGGCCTCCGGGGAGCTGTTTTTT
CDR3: CASSLGQGASGELFF

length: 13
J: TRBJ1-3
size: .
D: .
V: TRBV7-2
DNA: TGTGCCAGCAGCCTCCGTATGGGAAACACCATATATTTT
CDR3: CASSLRMGNTIYF

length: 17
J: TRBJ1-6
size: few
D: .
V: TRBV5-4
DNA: TGTGCCAGCAGCTTGGATTCGGCGGGGAACATTGATTCACCCCTCCACTTT
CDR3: CASSLDSAGNIDSPLHF

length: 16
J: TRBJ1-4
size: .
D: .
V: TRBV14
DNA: TGTGCCAGCAGCCAAGCTATGGGCAGATTTAATGAAAAACTGTTTTTT
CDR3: CASSQAMGRFNEKLFF

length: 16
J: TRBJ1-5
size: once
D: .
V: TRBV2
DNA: TGTGCCAGCAGTGCGGACGGAGGGGTTAGCAATCAGCCCCAGCATTTT
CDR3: CASSADGGVSNQPQHF

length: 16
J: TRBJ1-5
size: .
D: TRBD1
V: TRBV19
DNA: TGTGCCAGTAGTACACCCGGGACAGGGCAGGAGCAGCCCCAGCATTTT
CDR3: CASSTPGTGQEQPQHF

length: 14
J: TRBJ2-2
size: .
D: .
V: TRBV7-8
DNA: TGTGCCAGCAGCCGGGACTTCAACACCGGGGAGCTGTTTTTT
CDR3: CASSRDFNTGELFF

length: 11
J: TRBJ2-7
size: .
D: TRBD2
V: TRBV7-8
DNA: TGTGCCACCGGGCGGGAGGGGGAGCAGTACTTC
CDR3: CATGREGEQYF

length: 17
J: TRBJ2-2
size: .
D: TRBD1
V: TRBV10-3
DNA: TGTGCCATCAGTGAGTCGATGGGGACAGGAAACACCGGGGAGCTGTTTTTT
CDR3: CAISESMGTGNTGELFF

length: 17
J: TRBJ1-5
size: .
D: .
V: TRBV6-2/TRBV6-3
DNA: TGTGCCAGCAGTCCCCCGTTGACAGGCCCTAGCAATCAGCCCCAGCATTTT
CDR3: CASSPPLTGPSNQPQHF

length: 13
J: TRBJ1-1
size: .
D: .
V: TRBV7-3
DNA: TGTGCCAGCACCCCCGTCTTGAACACTGAAGCTTTCTTT
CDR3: CASTPVLNTEAFF

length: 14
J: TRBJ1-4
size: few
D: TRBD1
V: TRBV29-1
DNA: TGCAGCGTTGCCGGACAGGGATTAGGAGAAAAACTGTTTTTT
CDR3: CSVAGQGLGEKLFF

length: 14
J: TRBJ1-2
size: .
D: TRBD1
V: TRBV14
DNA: TGTGCCAGCAGCCAAGGGACAGGGCCTTATGGCTACACCTTC
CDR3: CASSQGTGPYGYTF

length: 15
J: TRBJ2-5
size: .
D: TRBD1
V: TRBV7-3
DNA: TGTGCCAGCAGCTCTGGGCAGGGGGCAAGGTACACCCAGTACTTC
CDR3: CASSSGQGARYTQYF

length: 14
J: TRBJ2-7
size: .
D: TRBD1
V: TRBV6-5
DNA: TGTGCCAGCAGACCGGGACAGAGGACGCTGGAGCAGTACTTC
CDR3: CASRPGQRTLEQYF

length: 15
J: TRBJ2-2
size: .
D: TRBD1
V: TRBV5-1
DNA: TGCGCCAGCAGCCCCGGGACAGCGAACACCGGGGAGCTGTTTTTT
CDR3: CASSPGTANTGELFF

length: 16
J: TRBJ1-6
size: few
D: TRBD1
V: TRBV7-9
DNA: TGTGCCAGCAGCCTGACCGGGACAGGCAGTAATTCACCCCTCCACTTT
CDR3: CASSLTGTGSNSPLHF